In its sample, the clone carrying this TCR beta chain was seen a few times. Its specificity is not known. This CDR3 is built from 12 residues. V lost 3 bases, J lost 8 bases, and 11 bases lay in between. Germline V lookup: CDR1 SGHRS, CDR2 YFSETQ. The data are from a study of T-cell memory formation after mild COVID-19. TCRdb reprocessed the 5' RACE reads with MiXCR, giving one entry per CDR3 protein. Of roughly 170,000 distinct CDR3 sequences in the sample, about 22% were seen once. Overall study results and limits: Largely, contracting CD4+ clones fell within CM and EM, and contracting CD8+ clones within EMRA. Whether second-wave clones peaking at day 37 were SARS-CoV-2 specific went unconfirmed.

This sequence was found in an adult woman who had mild COVID-19 (a few samples of this study predate the infection). Cell type and time point are not known. The J gene is TRBJ1-1, the V gene TRBV5-1, with unresolved D. Sequencing was performed on PBMCs or a T cell subset sorted from them (not recorded which). CDR3 sequence: CASSYGRGEAFF. The CDR3 region has the DNA TGCGCCAGCAGCTACGGACGGGGAGAAGCTTTCTTT.